These T cell receptor beta chains were read from a single sample in a study of glioma-infiltrating T cells after dendritic cell vaccination. Assay: immunoSEQ multiplex PCR; the TCRdb copy retains only in-frame clones and omits some. This sample carries almost 90,000 clones, around four fifths of them seen once, and the ten largest clones take roughly 6.8%. The sequenced sample was blood, obtained after dendritic cell vaccination. The source of these receptors is a human donor with glioblastoma. The CDR3 runs from the conserved cysteine through the conserved F or W. A D gene is named only where the DNA matches it firmly. Only some rows state a clone size, as once, few, many or a class for expanded clones.

j_gene: TRBJ2-7
v_gene: TRBV30
abundance: NA
d_gene: NA
CDR3aa: CAWGTGNHEQYF
CDR3nt: TGTGCCTGGGGAACCGGGAACCACGAGCAGTACTTC

j_gene: TRBJ2-1
v_gene: TRBV6-5
abundance: NA
d_gene: TRBD2
CDR3aa: CASSYGLAGDYNEQFF
CDR3nt: TGTGCCAGCAGTTACGGACTAGCGGGGGACTACAATGAGCAGTTCTTC

j_gene: TRBJ2-3
v_gene: TRBV5-3
abundance: once
d_gene: NA
CDR3aa: CARSVLQGDGGLTDTQYF
CDR3nt: TGTGCCAGAAGCGTCTTACAGGGAGATGGTGGTCTCACAGATACGCAGTATTTT

j_gene: TRBJ2-5
v_gene: TRBV5-1
abundance: NA
d_gene: TRBD1
CDR3aa: CASSSVGDRGETQYF
CDR3nt: TGCGCCAGCAGCTCCGTGGGGGACAGGGGGGAGACCCAGTACTTC

j_gene: TRBJ2-7
v_gene: TRBV15
abundance: once
d_gene: TRBD1
CDR3aa: CATSRDPRGEQYF
CDR3nt: TGTGCCACCAGCAGAGATCCCAGGGGGGAGCAGTACTTC

j_gene: TRBJ1-2
v_gene: TRBV6-5
abundance: NA
d_gene: TRBD1
CDR3aa: CASSTRDRAGGYTF
CDR3nt: TGTGCCAGCAGTACGCGGGACAGGGCCGGCGGCTACACCTTC

j_gene: TRBJ1-4
v_gene: TRBV5-4
abundance: NA
d_gene: NA
CDR3aa: CASSPNFNEKLFF
CDR3nt: TGTGCCAGCAGCCCTAATTTTAATGAAAAACTGTTTTTT

j_gene: TRBJ1-2
v_gene: TRBV29-1
abundance: NA
d_gene: NA
CDR3aa: CTAQGQAGYTF
CDR3nt: TGCACCGCGCAGGGGCAGGCTGGCTACACCTTC

j_gene: TRBJ2-1
v_gene: TRBV6-1
abundance: NA
d_gene: NA
CDR3aa: CASSVGRSSYNEQFF
CDR3nt: TGTGCCAGCAGTGTTGGCAGAAGCTCCTACAATGAGCAGTTCTTC

j_gene: TRBJ1-2
v_gene: TRBV7-9
abundance: NA
d_gene: TRBD1
CDR3aa: CASSPGQGEGGYTF
CDR3nt: TGTGCCAGCAGCCCGGGACAGGGGGAGGGAGGCTACACCTTC

j_gene: TRBJ1-1
v_gene: TRBV29-1
abundance: NA
d_gene: NA
CDR3aa: CSVELQGTEAFF
CDR3nt: TGCAGCGTTGAACTCCAGGGAACTGAAGCTTTCTTT

j_gene: TRBJ1-2
v_gene: TRBV30
abundance: once
d_gene: TRBD1
CDR3aa: CAWSVGQGFSYTF
CDR3nt: TGTGCCTGGAGTGTAGGACAGGGTTTCAGCTACACCTTC

j_gene: TRBJ1-2
v_gene: TRBV6-6
abundance: NA
d_gene: TRBD1
CDR3aa: CASSYGQGGYTF
CDR3nt: TGTGCCAGCAGTTACGGACAGGGAGGCTACACCTTC